The present TCR beta chain was sequenced within a study of metastatic and nonmetastatic thyroid tumors. For the study at large: Comparative analysis of repertoires was undertaken across blood and tumor or nodule tissue obtained from malignant and benign thyroid patients.

Among the patients, none had received any treatment before thyroid surgery. The CDR3 spans 14 residues. The V gene end was trimmed by 4 bases and the J gene end by 7 bases; junction bases not matched to a gene: 9. Germline V gives CDR1 MNHNS, CDR2 SASEGT. TCRdb ran MiXCR on the PCR reads. This repertoire shows over 15,000 clones, roughly 29% found once; its top ten account for roughly 12%. The chain uses TRBV6-1 and TRBJ1-2; 7 nucleotides line up with TRBD1. Sequencing was done on a sample of tumor tissue. This TCR derives from a male donor with papillary thyroid cancer or a benign thyroid nodule (not recorded which). Some clones in this sample may be carry-over from other donors' samples. This CDR3 is CASSGLRDSLGYTF. In DNA form, the CDR3 reads TGTGCCAGCAGTGGACTCCGGGACAGCCTTGGCTACACCTTC.